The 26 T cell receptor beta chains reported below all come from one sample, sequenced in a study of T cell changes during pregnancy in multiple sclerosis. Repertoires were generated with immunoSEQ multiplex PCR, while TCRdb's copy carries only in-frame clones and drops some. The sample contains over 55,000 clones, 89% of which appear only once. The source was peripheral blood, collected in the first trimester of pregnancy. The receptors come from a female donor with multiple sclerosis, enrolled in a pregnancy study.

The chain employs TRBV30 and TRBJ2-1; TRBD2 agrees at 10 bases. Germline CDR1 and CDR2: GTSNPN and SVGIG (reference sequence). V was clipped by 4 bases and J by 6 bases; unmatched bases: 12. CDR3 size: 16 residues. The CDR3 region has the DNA TGTGCCTGGACCCGGCGGCCTAGCGGGAGTATCAATGAGCAGTTCTTC. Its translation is CAWTRRPSGSINEQFF.

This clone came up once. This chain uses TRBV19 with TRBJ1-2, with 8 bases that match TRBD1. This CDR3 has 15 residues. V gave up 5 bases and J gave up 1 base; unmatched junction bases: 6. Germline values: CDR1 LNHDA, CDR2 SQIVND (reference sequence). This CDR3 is CASSATGGRNYGYTF. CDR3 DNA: TGTGCCAGTAGTGCCACAGGGGGGCGTAACTATGGCTACACCTTC. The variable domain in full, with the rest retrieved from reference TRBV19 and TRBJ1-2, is DGGITQSPKYLFRKEGQNVTLSCEQNLNHDAMYWYRQDPGQGLRLIYYSQIVNDFQKGDIAEGYSVSREKKESFPLTVTSAQKNPTAFYLCASSATGGRNYGYTFGSGTRLTVV.

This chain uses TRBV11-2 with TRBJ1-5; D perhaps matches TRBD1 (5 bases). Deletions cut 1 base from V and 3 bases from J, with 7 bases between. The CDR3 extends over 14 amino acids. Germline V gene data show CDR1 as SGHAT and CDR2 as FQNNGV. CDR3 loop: CASSLAGLNQPQHF. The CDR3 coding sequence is TGTGCCAGCAGCTTAGCAGGGCTCAATCAGCCCCAGCATTTT. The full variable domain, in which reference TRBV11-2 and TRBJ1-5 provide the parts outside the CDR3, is EAGVAQSPRYKIIEKRQSVAFWCNPISGHATLYWYQQILGQGPKLLIQFQNNGVVDDSQLPKDRFSAERLKGVDSTLKIQPAKLEDSAVYLCASSLAGLNQPQHFGDGTRLSIL.

CDR3 nucleotides: TGTGCCACCAGCAGAGATCGACAGGAGGCTGAAAAACTGTTTTTT. It encodes CATSRDRQEAEKLFF. The rearrangement uses TRBV15 and TRBJ1-4; a weak D match, TRBD1 (6 bases). Trimming shortened V by 0 bases and J by 7 bases, and 12 bases separated the two germline ends. Germline V gene lookup returns CDR1 LNHNV and CDR2 YYDKDF (reference sequence). The CDR3 consists of 15 residues. Based on the CDR3 plus reference TRBV15 and TRBJ1-4, the full variable domain is DAMVIQNPRYQVTQFGKPVTLSCSQTLNHNVMYWYQQKSSQAPKLLFHYYDKDFNNEADTPDNFQSRRPNTSFCFLDIRSPGLGDTAMYLCATSRDRQEAEKLFFGSGTQLSVL.

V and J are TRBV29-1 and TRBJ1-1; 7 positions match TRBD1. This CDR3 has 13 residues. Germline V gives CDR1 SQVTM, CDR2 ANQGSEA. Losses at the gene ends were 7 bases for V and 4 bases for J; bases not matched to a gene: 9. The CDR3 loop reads CSAATGQGTEAFF. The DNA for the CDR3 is TGCAGCGCCGCGACAGGGCAGGGCACTGAAGCTTTCTTT.

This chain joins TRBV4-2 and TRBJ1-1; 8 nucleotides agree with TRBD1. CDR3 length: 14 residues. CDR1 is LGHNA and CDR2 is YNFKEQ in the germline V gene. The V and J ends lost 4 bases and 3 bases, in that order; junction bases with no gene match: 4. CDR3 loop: CASSLGQGDTEAFF. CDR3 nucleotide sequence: TGTGCCAGCAGCCTCGGACAGGGAGACACTGAAGCTTTCTTT.

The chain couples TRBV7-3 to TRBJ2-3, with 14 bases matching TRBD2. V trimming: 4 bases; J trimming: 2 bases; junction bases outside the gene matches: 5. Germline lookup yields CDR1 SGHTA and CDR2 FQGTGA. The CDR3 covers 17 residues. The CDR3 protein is CASSSRTSGGITDTQYF. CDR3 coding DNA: TGTGCCAGCAGCTCCCGGACTAGCGGGGGGATCACAGATACGCAGTATTTT.

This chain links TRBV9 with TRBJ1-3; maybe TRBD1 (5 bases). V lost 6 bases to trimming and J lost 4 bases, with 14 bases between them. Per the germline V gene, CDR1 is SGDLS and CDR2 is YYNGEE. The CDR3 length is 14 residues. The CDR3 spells CASTGGVSGNTIYF. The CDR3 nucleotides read TGTGCCAGCACCGGAGGGGTCTCCGGAAACACCATATATTTT.

CDR3 loop: CASSQTTAGSMGTDTQYF. CDR3 DNA: TGTGCCAGCAGCCAGACGACCGCAGGCTCCATGGGCACAGATACGCAGTATTTT. This chain links TRBV4-2 with TRBJ2-3, with D uncertain. Germline CDR1 is LGHNA and CDR2 is YNFKEQ. This CDR3 is built from 18 residues. Deletions cut 3 bases from V and 1 base from J, with 20 bases between.

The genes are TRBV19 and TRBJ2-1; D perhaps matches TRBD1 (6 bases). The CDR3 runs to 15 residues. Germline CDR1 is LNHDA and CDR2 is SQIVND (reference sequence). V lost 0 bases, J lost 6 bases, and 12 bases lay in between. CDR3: CASSIEGASGNEQFF. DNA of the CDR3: TGTGCCAGTAGTATAGAGGGGGCGTCGGGCAATGAGCAGTTCTTC.

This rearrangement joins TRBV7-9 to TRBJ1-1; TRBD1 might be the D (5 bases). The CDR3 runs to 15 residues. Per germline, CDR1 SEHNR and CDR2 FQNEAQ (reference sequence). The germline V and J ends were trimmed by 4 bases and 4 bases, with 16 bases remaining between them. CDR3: CASSSAGGRGTEAFF. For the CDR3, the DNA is TGTGCCAGCAGCTCTGCGGGGGGACGGGGCACTGAAGCTTTCTTT.

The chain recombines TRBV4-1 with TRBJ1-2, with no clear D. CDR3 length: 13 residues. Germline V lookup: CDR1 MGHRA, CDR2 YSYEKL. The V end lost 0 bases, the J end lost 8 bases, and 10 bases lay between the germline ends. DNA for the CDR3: TGCGCCAGCAGCCAAGATATGGGCGTAGGCTACACCTTC. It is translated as CASSQDMGVGYTF.

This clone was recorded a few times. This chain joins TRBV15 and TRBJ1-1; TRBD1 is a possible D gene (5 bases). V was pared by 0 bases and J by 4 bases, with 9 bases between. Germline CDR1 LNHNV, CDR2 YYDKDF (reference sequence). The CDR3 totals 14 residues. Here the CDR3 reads CATSREGEVTEAFF. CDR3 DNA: TGTGCCACCAGCAGAGAGGGGGAGGTCACTGAAGCTTTCTTT.

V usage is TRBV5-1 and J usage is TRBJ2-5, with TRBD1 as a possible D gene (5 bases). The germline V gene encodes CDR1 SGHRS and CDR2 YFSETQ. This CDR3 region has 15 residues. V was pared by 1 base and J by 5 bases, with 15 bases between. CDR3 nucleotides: TGCGCCAGCAGCTTGTTTCCAGGGTCGGGTGAGACCCAGTACTTC. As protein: CASSLFPGSGETQYF.

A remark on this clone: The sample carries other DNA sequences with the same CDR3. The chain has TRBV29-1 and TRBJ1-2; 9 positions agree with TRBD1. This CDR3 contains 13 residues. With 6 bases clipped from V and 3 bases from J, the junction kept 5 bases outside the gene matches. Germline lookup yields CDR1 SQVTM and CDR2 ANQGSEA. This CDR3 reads CSVKDRGDYGYTF. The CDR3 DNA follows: TGCAGCGTCAAGGACAGGGGAGACTATGGCTACACCTTC. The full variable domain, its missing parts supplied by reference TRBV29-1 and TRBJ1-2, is SAVISQKPSRDICQRGTSLTIQCQVDSQVTMMFWYRQQPGQSLTLIATANQGSEATYESGFVIDKFPISRPNLTFSTLTVSNMSPEDSSIYLCSVKDRGDYGYTFGSGTRLTVV.

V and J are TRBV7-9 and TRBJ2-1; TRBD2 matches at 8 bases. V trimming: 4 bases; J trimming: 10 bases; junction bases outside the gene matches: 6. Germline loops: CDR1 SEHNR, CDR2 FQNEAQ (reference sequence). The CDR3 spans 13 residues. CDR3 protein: CASSWKTSEEQFF. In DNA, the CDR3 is TGTGCCAGCAGCTGGAAGACTAGCGAGGAGCAGTTCTTC. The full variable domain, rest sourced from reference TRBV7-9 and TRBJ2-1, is DTGVSQNPRHKITKRGQNVTFRCDPISEHNRLYWYRQTLGQGPEFLTYFQNEAQLEKSRLLSDRFSAERPKGSFSTLEIQRTEQGDSAMYLCASSWKTSEEQFFGPGTRLTVL.

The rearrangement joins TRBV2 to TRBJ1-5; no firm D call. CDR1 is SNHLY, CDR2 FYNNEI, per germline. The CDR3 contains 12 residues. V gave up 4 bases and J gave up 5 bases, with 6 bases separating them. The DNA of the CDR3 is TGTGCCAGCAGTGCTCTAGATCAGCCCCAGCATTTT. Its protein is CASSALDQPQHF. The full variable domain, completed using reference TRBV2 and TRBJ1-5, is EPEVTQTPSHQVTQMGQEVILRCVPISNHLYFYWYRQILGQKVEFLVSFYNNEISEKSEIFDDQFSVERPDGSNFTLKIRSTKLEDSAMYFCASSALDQPQHFGDGTRLSIL.

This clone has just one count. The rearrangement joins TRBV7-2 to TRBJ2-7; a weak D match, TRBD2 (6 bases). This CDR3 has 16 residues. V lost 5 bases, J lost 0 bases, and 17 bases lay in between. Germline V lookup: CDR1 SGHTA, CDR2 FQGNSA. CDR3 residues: CASSRGGRGSSYEQYF. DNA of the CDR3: TGTGCCAGCAGCCGGGGCGGGCGGGGATCCTCCTACGAGCAGTACTTC. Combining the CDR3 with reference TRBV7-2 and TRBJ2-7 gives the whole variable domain GAGVSQSPSNKVTEKGKDVELRCDPISGHTALYWYRQSLGQGLEFLIYFQGNSAPDKSGLPSDRFSAERTGGSVSTLTIQRTQQEDSAVYLCASSRGGRGSSYEQYFGPGTRLTVT.

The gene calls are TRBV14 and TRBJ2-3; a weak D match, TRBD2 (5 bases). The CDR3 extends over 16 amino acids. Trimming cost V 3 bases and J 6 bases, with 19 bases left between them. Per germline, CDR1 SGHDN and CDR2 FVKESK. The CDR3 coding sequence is TGTGCCAGCAGCCAGGGGTTTCACCTACTAGGGGATACGCAGTATTTT. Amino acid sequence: CASSQGFHLLGDTQYF.

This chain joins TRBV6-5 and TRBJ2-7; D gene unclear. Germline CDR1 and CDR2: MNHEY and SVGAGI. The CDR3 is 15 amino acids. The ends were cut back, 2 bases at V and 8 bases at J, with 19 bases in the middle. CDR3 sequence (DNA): TGTGCCAGCAGTTACGGCCCAGGCAGACCGATAAAGCAGTACTTC. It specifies CASSYGPGRPIKQYF.

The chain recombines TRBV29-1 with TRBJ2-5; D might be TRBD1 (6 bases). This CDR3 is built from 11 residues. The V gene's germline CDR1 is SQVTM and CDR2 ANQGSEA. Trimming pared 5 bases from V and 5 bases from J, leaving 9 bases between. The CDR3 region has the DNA TGCAGCGTTACAGGGTTGGAGACCCAGTACTTC. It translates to CSVTGLETQYF.

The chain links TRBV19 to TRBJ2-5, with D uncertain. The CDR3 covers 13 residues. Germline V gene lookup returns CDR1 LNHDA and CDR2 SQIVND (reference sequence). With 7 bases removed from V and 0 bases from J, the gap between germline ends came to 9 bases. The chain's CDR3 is CASKNSYQETQYF. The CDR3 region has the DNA TGTGCCAGTAAGAACAGTTACCAAGAGACCCAGTACTTC.

The CDR3 coding sequence is TGTGCCAGCAGTTACGGCGGGAACACCGGGGAGCTGTTTTTT. Translation: CASSYGGNTGELFF. The rearrangement links TRBV6-5 to TRBJ2-2; D is unclear. V was trimmed by 2 bases and J by 1 base, leaving 5 bases between them. CDR3 length equals 14 residues. Germline CDR1 reads MNHEY; CDR2 reads SVGAGI.

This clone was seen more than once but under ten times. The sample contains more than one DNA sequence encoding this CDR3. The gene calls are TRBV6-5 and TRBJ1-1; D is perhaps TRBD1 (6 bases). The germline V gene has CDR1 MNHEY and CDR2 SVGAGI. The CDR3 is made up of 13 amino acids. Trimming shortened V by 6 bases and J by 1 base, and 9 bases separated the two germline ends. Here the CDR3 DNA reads TGTGCCAGCAGCCAGACAGGGAACACTGAAGCTTTCTTT. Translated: CASSQTGNTEAFF.

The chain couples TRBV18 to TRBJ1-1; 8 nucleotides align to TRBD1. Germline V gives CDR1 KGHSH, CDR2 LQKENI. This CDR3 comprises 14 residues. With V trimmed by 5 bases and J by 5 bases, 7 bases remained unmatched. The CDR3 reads CASSTRGQVTEAFF. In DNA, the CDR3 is TGTGCCAGCTCAACCCGGGGACAGGTTACTGAAGCTTTCTTT.

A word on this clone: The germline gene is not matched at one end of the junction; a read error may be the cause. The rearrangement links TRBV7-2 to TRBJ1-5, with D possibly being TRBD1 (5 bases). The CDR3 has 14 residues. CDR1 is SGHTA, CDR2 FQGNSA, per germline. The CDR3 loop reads CASSLAQGGQPQHF. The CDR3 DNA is TGTGCCAGCAGCCTAGCGCAGGGTGGTCAGCCCCAGCATTTT.